This T cell receptor beta chain comes out of a study of T cell repertoires in cytomegalovirus infection. Study as a whole: Use of recently identified HLA-C-restricted and well-studied HLA-B-restricted CMV epitopes was part of the study. Evidence of both CMV infection and a matching HLA type came from public TCR beta signatures.

Losses at the gene ends were 1 base for V and 3 bases for J; bases not matched to a gene: 8. Germline CDR1 reads SGHAT; CDR2 reads FQNNGV. The CDR3 sequence is 16 residues long. Overall study findings and caveats: The response measured ex vivo was dominated by TCR beta clonotypes (HLA-C-restricted and CMV-specific). Cumulative frequency (of public TCR beta family members) identified carriers of CMV plus the relevant HLA.

Details on this clonotype: Its antigen is as yet unknown.

TCRdb independently ran MiXCR on the reads; one entry per CDR3 protein. The sample shows 200,000 or so distinct CDR3 sequences, 35% to 40% of them seen only once. J is TRBJ2-7 and V is TRBV11-2; 8 nucleotides match TRBD2. The clonotype was recovered from a human donor in good health (CMV status not recorded). Some clones in this sample may be carry-over from other donors' samples. The starting material was CD8+ T cells from cultured PBMCs, obtained from culture after CMV antigen stimulation. In DNA form, the CDR3 reads TGTGCCAGCAGCTTAGTTGGTAGCGGGGCGGACTACGAGCAGTACTTC. It is translated as CASSLVGSGADYEQYF.